This T cell receptor (beta chain) was identified in a study of OX40 agonist ivuxolimab in advanced cancers. Sequenced by immunoSEQ multiplex PCR; TCRdb stores in-frame clones only, minus some. Of 35,000 to 40,000 clones in the sample, roughly 82% were seen once. Trimming removed 0 bases at V and 2 bases at J, with 13 bases between. CDR3 length: 16 residues. Looked up from germline, CDR1 is MGHRA and CDR2 is YSYEKL. The chain is built from TRBV4-1 and TRBJ2-5, with D perhaps TRBD2 (7 bases). Sequencing used CD4+ or CD8+ T cells sorted from blood, obtained in a trial of the OX40 agonist ivuxolimab. The clonotype comes from an adult with an advanced solid tumor such as melanoma, head and neck, liver or kidney cancer. This CDR3 reads CASSQEGGALQETQYF. CDR3 DNA sequence: TGCGCCAGCAGCCAAGAGGGGGGGGCACTACAAGAGACCCAGTACTTC.